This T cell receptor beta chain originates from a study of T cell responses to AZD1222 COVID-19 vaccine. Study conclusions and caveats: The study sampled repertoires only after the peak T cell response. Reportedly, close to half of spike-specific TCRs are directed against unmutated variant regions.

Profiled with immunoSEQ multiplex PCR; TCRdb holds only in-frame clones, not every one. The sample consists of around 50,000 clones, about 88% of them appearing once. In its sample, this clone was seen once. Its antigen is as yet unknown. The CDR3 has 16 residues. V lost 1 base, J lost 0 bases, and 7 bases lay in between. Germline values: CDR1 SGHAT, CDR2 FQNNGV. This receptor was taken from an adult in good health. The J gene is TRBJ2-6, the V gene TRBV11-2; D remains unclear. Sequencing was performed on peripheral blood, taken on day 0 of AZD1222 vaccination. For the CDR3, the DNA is TGTGCCAGCAGCTTAGGGCTAGTCTCTGGGGCCAACGTCCTGACTTTC. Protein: CASSLGLVSGANVLTF. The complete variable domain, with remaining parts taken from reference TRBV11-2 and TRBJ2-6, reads EAGVAQSPRYKIIEKRQSVAFWCNPISGHATLYWYQQILGQGPKLLIQFQNNGVVDDSQLPKDRFSAERLKGVDSTLKIQPAKLEDSAVYLCASSLGLVSGANVLTFGAGSRLTVL.